Sequencing of this T cell receptor (beta chain) was carried out in a study of graft-versus-host responses after intestinal transplantation (dated by TCRdb to about 2021). Regarding the study in general: The transplants that recipients received were multivisceral, liver-intestinal, or isolated intestinal. Instead of going to the commercial service, samples from a few later patients were sequenced in-house on an Illumina MiSeq and processed with MiXCR. After intestinal transplantation, graft-versus-host and host-versus-graft alloreactive T cell clones were followed in the graft, circulation and bone marrow using bulk TCR-beta CDR3 sequencing. All recipients received anti-thymocyte globulin induction followed by maintenance tacrolimus and steroids for approximately 3 years. A peak of at least 4% donor T cells among recipient peripheral blood mononuclear cells was the definition used for donor T cell macrochimerism. A cohort of more than 20 intestinal transplant recipients, including one retransplant, was enrolled, and a few patients lacking pretransplant specimens were excluded. To identify alloreactive clones, pre-transplant mixed lymphocyte reaction products were sequenced and compared with unstimulated pre-transplant donor and recipient T cells.

General study outcomes and caveats: Peak levels of circulating GvH clones were associated with declines in HvG clones early after transplant. High GvH to HvG T cell clonal ratios were observed in the allografts of patients with donor T cell macrochimerism. The conclusions were limited by the relatively low number and heterogeneity of the intestinal transplant patients. GvH clones were detected in recipient bone marrow, and some appeared earlier in ileal mucosa or blood, consistent with an intestinal mucosal origin.

Library preparation employed the immunoSEQ multiplex PCR assay. For most patients, genomic DNA was isolated with the Qiagen DNeasy Blood and Tissue Kit and shipped frozen to Adaptive Biotechnologies for TCR sequencing. Adaptive Biotechnologies carried out high-throughput TCR-beta CDR3 sequencing of genomic DNA for most patients. From the authors' description of their analysis: Adaptive's ImmunoSEQ software was the source of the TCR sequencing data for about 17 patients, while a few other patients were processed with MiXCR and VDJtools. CD4 versus CD8 sorting errors were corrected by removing sequences found in both subsets at a frequency ratio below 5:1. CDR3 nucleotide sequences shared between donor and recipient were removed because the origin of such sequences could not be assigned. To be classed as alloreactive, a clone needed at least 2-fold expansion over unstimulated cells and a minimum CFSE-low frequency of 0.002% (template counts) or 0.001% (read counts). Clones were considered mappable if detected in sequenced pre-transplant spleen, lymph node, or MLR CFSE-low populations of the donor or recipient. Cumulative frequency of alloreactive clones was calculated as a percentage of all sequences weighted by copy number. What TCRdb holds here is the immuneACCESS table cut down to in-frame rearrangements. Part of the clones is not present; checked against another copy, under half of the missing clones reflect an unresolved V gene, and the others are unexplained. Clonal size and the V and J genes are those of that table, whereas D and trimming came from the DNA. Within this sample are more than 80,000 clones, with 80% to 85% of them counted one time only. 17% of the sample is in the top ten clones.

The CDR3 covers 12 residues, taking in both the cysteine and the phenylalanine. Only the CDR3 region is kept as DNA, spanning 36 bases read in frame from base 1. For CDR1 and CDR2, the germline V gene lists KGHSH and LQKENI. V is clipped by 2 bases and J by 5 bases, and the sequence between their germline boundaries is 7 bases long. In light of the paper, this sample's time point label describes: cells obtained before transplantation from donor or recipient. CD3+CD4+ and CD3+CD8+ populations were FACS-sorted from unstimulated pre-transplant donor and recipient cells taken from spleen or lymph nodes. With regard to this clone: Its antigen is unknown. No base quality values were provided; no much bigger clone lies one nucleotide off.

The chain joins TRBV18 to TRBJ2-7, with no confidently assigned D gene. This receptor was identified in a human donor who received an intestinal transplant. The specimen comprised unstimulated CD8+ T cells sorted from spleen or lymph node cells, sampled before intestinal transplant. The DNA reads TGTGCCAGCTCACCAAGTCGCCACGAGCAGTACTTC. It codes for CASSPSRHEQYF.